A selection of T cell receptor beta chains follows, all from one sample in a study of blood T cells in healthy people across ages. TCRdb passed the 5' RACE reads through MiXCR, listing each CDR3 protein once. The data show roughly 800,000 distinct CDR3 sequences, with around half seen just once and about 38% held by the top ten. The source material was blood. These receptors all stem from a man older than 75 in good health. Both conserved end residues are part of each CDR3. Size is stated for part of the rows, as once, few or many counts, or as a class when the clone is expanded.

size: -; V: TRBV10-3; length: 15; CDR3: CAISESRAGAYEQYF
size: -; V: TRBV7-9; length: 16; CDR3: CASSFSPRDNSYEQYF
size: -; V: TRBV4-2; length: 15; CDR3: CASSQDSGRTAGYTF
size: -; V: TRBV7-9; length: 14; CDR3: CASSSDGLGTEAFF
size: -; V: TRBV6-5; length: 14; CDR3: CASSYSTGRDTQYF
size: -; V: TRBV21-1; length: 14; CDR3: CASSGKDGNTEAFF
size: few; V: TRBV6-5; length: 14; CDR3: CASSAGGLNQPQHF
size: -; V: TRBV4-2; length: 14; CDR3: CASSQEMRNTEAFF
size: few; V: TRBV7-2; length: 15; CDR3: CASSRRDRSYNEQFF
size: few; V: TRBV6-5; length: 15; CDR3: CASSPTGRGSYEQYF
size: once; V: TRBV12-3/TRBV12-4; length: 15; CDR3: CASSFYGGIYNEQFF
size: -; V: TRBV6-2/TRBV6-3; length: 15; CDR3: CASSEIGLAVRDAYF
size: few; V: TRBV29-1; length: 14; CDR3: CSVEEYGGSTEAFF
size: -; V: TRBV9; length: 15; CDR3: CASSTTDWDLDEQFF
size: many; V: TRBV20-1; length: 15; CDR3: CSATPLAESYNEQFF
size: -; V: TRBV20-1; length: 15; CDR3: CSARPTGLSYNEQFF
size: -; V: TRBV27; length: 11; CDR3: CASRKGPGQYF
size: few; V: TRBV7-2; length: 15; CDR3: CASSPRPGTRSQQYF
size: many; V: TRBV5-1; length: 15; CDR3: CASSVVGVGDTEAFF
size: -; V: TRBV18; length: 16; CDR3: CASSPRSGQRTYEQYF
size: -; V: TRBV6-5; length: 14; CDR3: CASSYSGTNYEQYF
size: once; V: TRBV29-1; length: 14; CDR3: CSVVPGTQGTEAFF
size: -; V: TRBV7-3; length: 18; CDR3: CASSLLRQTPLAKNIQYF
size: few; V: TRBV7-8; length: 17; CDR3: CASSSSRLAERSYEQYF
size: -; V: TRBV3-1; length: 17; CDR3: CAGSQDSTSGAYNEQFF
size: few; V: TRBV4-1; length: 13; CDR3: CASSRAGPSEQYF